This record concerns one T cell receptor (beta chain) sequence. This record belongs to a study of blood T cell repertoires in COVID-19. Sequencing used immunoSEQ multiplex PCR; TCRdb keeps in-frame clones, though not all of them. The table shows 99,000 or so clones, with roughly 80% occurring only once. The CDR3 is made up of 17 amino acids. Trimming took 6 bases from V and 2 from J; bases not matched to a gene: 14. CDR1 MNHEY and CDR2 SMNVEV come from the germline V gene (reference sequence). What was sequenced was peripheral blood. This chain links TRBV27 with TRBJ2-5; TRBD2 agrees at 8 bases. The TCR comes from a woman aged 80 or over with active or convalescent COVID-19. This CDR3 reads CASSRRGGVIGQETQYF. The CDR3 DNA sequence: TGTGCCAGCAGCCGCCGGGGGGGAGTGATAGGGCAAGAGACCCAGTACTTC.